The 25 T cell receptor beta chains in this list originate from one sample, sequenced in a study of blood T cell repertoires in COVID-19. TCRdb's table, derived via immunoSEQ multiplex PCR, lists solely in-frame clones and lacks some. Counted here are around 160,000 clones, roughly 87% occurring once; the ten biggest clones make up roughly 3.9%. The sample comprised PBMCs or T cells enriched from blood (not recorded which). The receptor set was obtained from a woman between 35 and 50 years old who had been exposed to COVID-19.

This clone has just one count. The chain has TRBV3-1 (or the pseudogene TRBV3-2) and TRBJ2-7, with TRBD2 identical over 7 bases. The CDR3 spans 16 residues. CDR1 is LGHDT, CDR2 YNNKEL, per germline (reference sequence). V dropped 0 bases and J dropped 4; count of bases not matched to a gene: 9. The CDR3 nucleotides read TGTGCCAGCAGCCAAGATTTGGGGACTACTGTGTACGAGCAGTACTTC. Its protein product is CASSQDLGTTVYEQYF.

The rearrangement uses TRBV9 and TRBJ2-5; 9 nucleotides agree with TRBD1. V trimming: 2 bases; J trimming: 5 bases; junction bases outside the gene matches: 7. CDR1 SGDLS and CDR2 YYNGEE come from the germline V gene. The CDR3 is 15 amino acids. CDR3 coding DNA: TGTGCCAGCAGCGTGAGACAGGGGGTTAGGGAGACCCAGTACTTC. Its protein is CASSVRQGVRETQYF.

Turning to this clone: The sample carries other DNA sequences with the same CDR3. This sequence joins TRBV29-1 and TRBJ2-7, with a possible D match to TRBD1 (6 bases). The CDR3 runs to 13 residues. The germline V gene encodes CDR1 SQVTM and CDR2 ANQGSEA. With 1 base removed from V and 2 bases from J, the gap between germline ends came to 9 bases. The CDR3 bases are TGCAGCGTTGAAGGAGGGGGAGCCTACGAGCAGTACTTC. Protein: CSVEGGGAYEQYF.

This rearrangement joins TRBV29-1 to TRBJ2-3; D ambiguous. Germline CDR1 reads SQVTM; CDR2 reads ANQGSEA. The CDR3 spans 11 residues. The V end lost 4 bases, the J end lost 6 bases, and 8 bases lay between the germline ends. CDR3 in amino acids: CSVGAFDTQYF. The CDR3 bases are TGCAGCGTTGGAGCTTTCGATACGCAGTATTTT.

The chain couples TRBV11-1 to TRBJ1-5, with D unresolved. CDR3 length: 15 amino acids. Germline V lookup: CDR1 SGHAT, CDR2 FQDESV (reference sequence). Trimming left V 2 bases short and J 7 bases short, with 15 bases between. CDR3 sequence reads: CASSLSSDYGQPQHF. In DNA form, the CDR3 reads TGTGCCAGCAGCTTAAGCTCGGACTACGGGCAGCCCCAGCATTTT. The variable domain in full, completed from reference TRBV11-1 and TRBJ1-5, reads EAEVAQSPRYKITEKSQAVAFWCDPISGHATLYWYRQILGQGPELLVQFQDESVVDDSQLPKDRFSAERLKGVDSTLKIQPAELGDSAMYLCASSLSSDYGQPQHFGDGTRLSIL.

The V and J genes are TRBV6-5 and TRBJ1-5; 8 nucleotides line up with TRBD1. The V gene end was trimmed by 4 bases and the J gene end by 4 bases; junction bases not matched to a gene: 6. Germline V lookup: CDR1 MNHEY, CDR2 SVGAGI. The CDR3 sequence is 15 residues long. CDR3 coding DNA: TGTGCCAGCAGTTCTGTCAGGGGGCCAAATCAGCCCCAGCATTTT. Translation: CASSSVRGPNQPQHF.

The rearrangement links TRBV21-1 to TRBJ1-3; the table assigns TRBD1, which was not confirmed against the DNA. TRBV21-1 is tagged as a pseudogene. CDR3 length: 12 amino acids. CDR3 sequence (DNA): TGTGCCAGCAGGGCCAGGGGAAACACCATATATTTT. Protein sequence: CASRARGNTIYF.

This chain uses TRBV4-2 with TRBJ1-5; 8 nucleotides agree with TRBD1. Per germline, CDR1 LGHNA and CDR2 YNFKEQ. This CDR3 has 17 residues. With 6 bases clipped from V and 2 bases from J, the junction kept 12 bases outside the gene matches. CDR3 sequence reads: CASSQDREMWGNQPQHF. DNA of the CDR3: TGTGCCAGCAGTCAGGACAGGGAAATGTGGGGCAATCAGCCCCAGCATTTT.

CDR3 DNA: TGCGCCAGCAGCCAAGTTTATCCCTCACCCCTCCACTTT. Translating gives CASSQVYPSPLHF. V is TRBV4-1 and J is TRBJ1-6; D ambiguous. Trimming cost V 1 base and J 10 bases, with 8 bases left between them. Germline V CDR1 and CDR2: MGHRA, YSYEKL. This CDR3 contains 13 residues.

The chain carries TRBV4-3 and TRBJ2-7; the D gene is possibly TRBD2 (5 bases). Germline-derived CDR1 and CDR2 are LGHNA and YSLEER. The CDR3 extends over 13 amino acids. Trimming cost V 2 bases and J 5 bases, with 10 bases left between them. CDR3 bases: TGCGCCAGCAGCCAACGCGGACTCGACGAGCAGTACTTC. Translated: CASSQRGLDEQYF.

The chain carries TRBV11-3 and TRBJ2-3; no definite D call. Trimming pared 5 bases from V and 2 bases from J, leaving 11 bases between. CDR1 is SGHNT, CDR2 YENEEA, per germline. The CDR3 totals 14 residues. The CDR3 reads CASSERPSTDTQYF. The CDR3, as DNA: TGTGCCAGCAGCGAGAGGCCCTCCACAGATACGCAGTATTTT.

The V and J genes are TRBV28 and TRBJ2-7; D not resolved. The V end was cut by 5 bases, the J end by 3 bases, with 8 bases between. The CDR3 covers 12 residues. Per germline, CDR1 MDHEN and CDR2 SYDVKM. The CDR3 bases are TGTGCCAGCAGTAGATCGGGCTACGAGCAGTACTTC. This gives the protein CASSRSGYEQYF.

The rearrangement uses TRBV5-6 and TRBJ2-7, with D unresolved. The CDR3 spans 15 residues. The ends were cut back, 0 bases at V and 5 bases at J, with 15 bases in the middle. Germline loops: CDR1 SGHDT, CDR2 YYEEEE. The chain's CDR3 is CASSLVGVLVHEQYF. The CDR3 DNA reads as TGTGCCAGCAGCTTGGTAGGAGTATTGGTCCACGAGCAGTACTTC. The full variable domain, with the rest looked up from reference TRBV5-6 and TRBJ2-7, is DAGVTQSPTHLIKTRGQQVTLRCSPKSGHDTVSWYQQALGQGPQFIFQYYEEEERQRGNFPDRFSGHQFPNYSSELNVNALLLGDSALYLCASSLVGVLVHEQYFGPGTRLTVT.

The CDR3 nucleotides are TGTGCCAGCAGCTCGCCCCCCGACGACAGGGGCCAAGAGACCCAGTACTTC. Its translation: CASSSPPDDRGQETQYF. The chain combines TRBV9 with TRBJ2-5, with 8 bases identical to TRBD1. In germline, CDR1 is SGDLS, CDR2 YYNGEE. V lost 4 bases, J lost 1 base, and 12 bases stayed unmatched. CDR3 size: 17 residues.

A single count supports this clone. The V gene is TRBV3-1 (or the pseudogene TRBV3-2), the J gene TRBJ1-1; 7 nucleotides match TRBD1. The CDR3 totals 16 residues. The J segment lost 3 bases and the V segment lost 1 base, leaving 8 bases of the junction unmatched. Germline CDR1 reads LGHDT; CDR2 reads YNNKEL (reference sequence). CDR3 residues: CASSQVLFRGYTEAFF. CDR3 sequence (DNA): TGTGCCAGCAGCCAAGTCTTATTCAGGGGGTACACTGAAGCTTTCTTT.

This chain uses TRBV27 with TRBJ2-7, with 11 bases that match TRBD2. The V and J ends lost 5 bases and 0 bases, in that order; junction bases with no gene match: 3. CDR1 is MNHEY and CDR2 is SMNVEV in the germline V gene (reference sequence). The CDR3 has 15 amino acids. CDR3 sequence (DNA): TGTGCCAGCAGTCCCGGGACTAGCGGCTCCTACGAGCAGTACTTC. Translated: CASSPGTSGSYEQYF.

The J gene is TRBJ1-1, the V gene TRBV19; maybe TRBD1 (6 bases). The CDR3 is 15 amino acids. V was shortened by 3 bases and J by 2 bases, with 13 bases between the two germline ends. Germline V gene data show CDR1 as LNHDA and CDR2 as SQIVND (reference sequence). The CDR3 reads CASSMTDRLNTEAFF. As DNA, the CDR3 is TGTGCCAGTAGTATGACAGACAGGCTCAACACTGAAGCTTTCTTT.

The rearrangement uses TRBV6-5 and TRBJ1-2, with D maybe TRBD1 (5 bases). Germline CDR1 reads MNHEY; CDR2 reads SVGAGI. The germline V and J ends were trimmed by 2 bases and 7 bases, with 8 bases remaining between them. The CDR3 covers 12 residues. CDR3 protein: CASSYRGGGYTF. The CDR3 DNA follows: TGTGCCAGCAGTTACAGGGGCGGTGGCTACACCTTC.

The chain employs TRBV25-1 and TRBJ1-1; D gene unclear. Trimming removed 3 bases at V and 0 bases at J, with 8 bases between. There are 14 residues in the CDR3. Germline CDR1 MGHDK, CDR2 SYGVNS. CDR3 sequence (DNA): TGTGCCAGCAGTGACCCCCGGTTGAACACTGAAGCTTTCTTT. It specifies CASSDPRLNTEAFF.

V and J are TRBV5-5 and TRBJ2-4; TRBD1 is a possible D gene (5 bases). The CDR3 runs to 14 residues. V lost 0 bases and J lost 1, with 5 bases in between. From germline, CDR1 is SGHKS and CDR2 YYEKEE (reference sequence). The DNA for the CDR3 is TGTGCCAGCAGCTTGGCAGGGGCCAAAAACATTCAGTACTTC. Encoded protein: CASSLAGAKNIQYF.

The V and J genes are TRBV29-1 and TRBJ2-1; no firm D call. The V gene's germline CDR1 is SQVTM and CDR2 ANQGSEA. The CDR3 runs 11 residues. The ends were cut back, 3 bases at V and 5 bases at J, with 5 bases in the middle. CDR3 sequence (DNA): TGCAGCGTTGACGGTGACAATGAGCAGTTCTTC. Its protein is CSVDGDNEQFF.

This chain links TRBV5-1 with TRBJ2-3; D not certain. This CDR3 is 13 amino acids long. Germline loops: CDR1 SGHRS, CDR2 YFSETQ. With 4 bases removed from V and 6 bases from J, the gap between germline ends came to 12 bases. The CDR3 sequence is CASSPAGWDTQYF. The CDR3 DNA reads TGCGCCAGCAGCCCGGCAGGCTGGGATACGCAGTATTTT.

The chain is built from TRBV10-3 and TRBJ1-1, with a possible D match to TRBD1 (5 bases). This CDR3 is 15 amino acids long. Looked up from germline, CDR1 is ENHRY and CDR2 is SYGVKD. Trimming removed 0 bases at V and 10 bases at J, with 18 bases between. The CDR3 is CAISESGTAYTPAFF. The CDR3 DNA follows: TGTGCCATCAGTGAGTCCGGGACTGCTTACACCCCAGCTTTCTTT.

The chain recombines TRBV29-1 with TRBJ1-5; 12 nucleotides match TRBD1. Germline-derived CDR1 and CDR2 are SQVTM and ANQGSEA. The CDR3 spans 13 residues. The J segment lost 4 bases and the V segment lost 7 bases, leaving 2 bases of the junction unmatched. The CDR3 DNA sequence: TGCAGCGGGGGACAGGGGGCGAATCAGCCCCAGCATTTT. The encoded protein is CSGGQGANQPQHF.

The chain joins TRBV27 to TRBJ2-5, with D perhaps TRBD2 (6 bases). CDR3 length: 15 amino acids. Germline V CDR1 and CDR2: MNHEY, SMNVEV (reference sequence). V gave up 8 bases and J gave up 1 base, with 17 bases separating them. The CDR3 is CASRGGALVQETQYF. CDR3 nucleotide sequence: TGTGCCAGCCGCGGAGGGGCCCTCGTCCAAGAGACCCAGTACTTC.